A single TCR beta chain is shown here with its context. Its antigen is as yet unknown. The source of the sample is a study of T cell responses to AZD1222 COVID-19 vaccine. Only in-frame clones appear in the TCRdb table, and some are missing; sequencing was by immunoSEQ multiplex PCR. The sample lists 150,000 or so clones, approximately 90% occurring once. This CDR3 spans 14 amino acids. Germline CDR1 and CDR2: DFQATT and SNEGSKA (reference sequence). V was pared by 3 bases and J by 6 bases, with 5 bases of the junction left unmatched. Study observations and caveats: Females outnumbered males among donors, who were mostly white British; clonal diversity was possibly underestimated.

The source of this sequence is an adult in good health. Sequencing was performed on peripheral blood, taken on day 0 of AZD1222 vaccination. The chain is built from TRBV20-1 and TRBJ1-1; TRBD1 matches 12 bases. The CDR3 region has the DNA TGCAGTGCTAGTTTGGGACAGGGGGCGTCTGAAGCTTTCTTT. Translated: CSASLGQGASEAFF.